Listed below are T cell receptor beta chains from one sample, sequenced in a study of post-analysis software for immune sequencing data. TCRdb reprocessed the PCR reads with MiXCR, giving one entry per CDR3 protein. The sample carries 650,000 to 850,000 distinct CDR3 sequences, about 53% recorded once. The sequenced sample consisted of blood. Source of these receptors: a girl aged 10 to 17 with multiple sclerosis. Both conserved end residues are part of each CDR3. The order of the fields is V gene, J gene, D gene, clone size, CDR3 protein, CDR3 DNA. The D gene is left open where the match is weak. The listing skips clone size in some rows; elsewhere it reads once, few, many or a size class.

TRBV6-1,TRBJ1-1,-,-,CASSEVRTANTEAFF,TGTGCCAGCAGTGAAGTCAGGACAGCGAACACTGAAGCTTTCTTT
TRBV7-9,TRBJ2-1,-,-,CASSLPGRGSSYNEQFF,TGTGCCAGCAGCTTACCGGGCAGGGGAAGCTCCTACAATGAGCAGTTCTTC
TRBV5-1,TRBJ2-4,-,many,CASSLGEAKNIQYF,TGCGCCAGCAGCTTGGGGGAAGCCAAAAACATTCAGTACTTC
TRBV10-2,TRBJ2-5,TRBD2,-,CASSVLEREGKTQYF,TGCGCCAGCAGTGTGTTGGAGCGGGAGGGAAAGACCCAGTACTTC
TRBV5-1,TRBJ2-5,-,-,CASSLSAGETQYF,TGCGCCAGCAGCTTGTCAGCCGGGGAGACCCAGTACTTC
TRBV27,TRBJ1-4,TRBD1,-,CASRGGQGGEKLFF,TGTGCCTCCAGAGGGGGACAGGGTGGCGAAAAACTGTTTTTT
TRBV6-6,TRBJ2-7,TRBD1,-,CASSDRGEMYEQYF,TGTGCCAGCAGTGACAGGGGGGAAATGTACGAGCAGTACTTC
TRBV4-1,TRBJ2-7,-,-,CASSPSGNMISYEQYF,TGCGCCAGCAGCCCGAGTGGTAATATGATCTCCTACGAGCAGTACTTC
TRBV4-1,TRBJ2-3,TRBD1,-,CASSHEDRTDTQYF,TGCGCCAGCAGCCATGAGGACAGGACAGATACGCAGTATTTT
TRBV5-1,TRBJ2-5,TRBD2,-,CASSLRLAGTGETQYF,TGCGCCAGCAGCTTAAGACTAGCGGGGACGGGAGAGACCCAGTACTTC
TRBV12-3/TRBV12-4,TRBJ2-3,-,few,CASSPRQNSRTDTQYF,TGTGCCAGCAGCCCCCGACAGAACTCTAGGACAGATACGCAGTATTTT
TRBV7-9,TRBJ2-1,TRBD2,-,CASSFIPRLAGDYNEQFF,TGTGCCAGCAGCTTTATCCCTAGACTAGCGGGAGATTACAATGAGCAGTTCTTC
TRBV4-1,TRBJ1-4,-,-,CASSQDYSEKLFF,TGCGCCAGCAGCCAAGATTATTCCGAAAAACTGTTTTTT
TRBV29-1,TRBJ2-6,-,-,CSVAFSRQRSSGANVLTF,TGCAGCGTTGCCTTTAGTCGACAGCGTAGCTCTGGGGCCAACGTCCTGACTTTC
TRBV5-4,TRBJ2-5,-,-,CASSSRGASGQETQYF,TGTGCCAGCAGCAGTCGAGGGGCCAGCGGACAAGAGACCCAGTACTTC
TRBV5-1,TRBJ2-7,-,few,CASSLAYQYEQYF,TGCGCCAGCAGCTTGGCCTACCAGTACGAGCAGTACTTC
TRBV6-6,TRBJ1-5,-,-,CASRVGYSNQPQHF,TGTGCCAGCAGAGTGGGCTATAGCAATCAGCCCCAGCATTTT
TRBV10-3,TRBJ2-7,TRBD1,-,CAISKQGWNEQYF,TGTGCCATCAGTAAACAGGGGTGGAACGAGCAGTACTTC
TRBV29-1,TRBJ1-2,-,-,CSVAPHLKAYGYTF,TGCAGCGTTGCACCGCACCTGAAGGCCTATGGCTACACCTTC
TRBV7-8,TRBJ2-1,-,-,CASSPETPTSYNEQFF,TGTGCCAGCAGCCCAGAGACCCCCACCTCATACAATGAGCAGTTCTTC
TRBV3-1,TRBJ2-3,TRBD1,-,CASRRDRGTQYF,TGTGCCAGCAGACGGGACAGGGGGACGCAGTATTTT
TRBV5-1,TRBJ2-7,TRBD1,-,CASSWTGSSYEQYF,TGTGCCAGCAGTTGGACAGGGAGCTCCTACGAGCAGTACTTC
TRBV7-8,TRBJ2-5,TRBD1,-,CASSLGQTYQETQYF,TGTGCCAGCAGCTTGGGACAGACCTACCAAGAGACCCAGTACTTC
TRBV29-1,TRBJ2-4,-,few,CSVVGGEYVQYF,TGCAGCGTTGTCGGCGGGGAGTATGTTCAGTACTTC
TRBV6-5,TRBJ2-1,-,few,CASSPSVLGEQFF,TGTGCCAGCAGCCCAAGTGTACTTGGTGAGCAGTTCTTC
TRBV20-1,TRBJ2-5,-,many,CSALRGGQGGETQYF,TGCAGTGCTTTAAGAGGAGGGCAGGGGGGAGAGACCCAGTACTTC
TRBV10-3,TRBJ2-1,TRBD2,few,CAISEPTSGRRNEQFF,TGTGCCATCAGTGAGCCGACTAGCGGGAGAAGAAATGAGCAGTTCTTC
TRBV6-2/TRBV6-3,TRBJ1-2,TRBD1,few,CASSLARDRGSYTF,TGTGCCAGCAGTCTCGCCCGGGACAGGGGAAGCTACACCTTC
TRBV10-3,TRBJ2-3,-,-,CAISAQDTGTDTQYF,TGTGCCATCAGTGCCCAGGACACAGGCACAGATACGCAGTATTTT
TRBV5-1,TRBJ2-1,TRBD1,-,CASSFDRGAYNEQFF,TGCGCCAGCAGCTTCGACAGGGGCGCCTACAATGAGCAGTTCTTC
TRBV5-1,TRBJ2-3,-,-,CASSFRDDGSDTQYF,TGCGCCAGCAGCTTCCGGGACGACGGTTCAGATACGCAGTATTTT
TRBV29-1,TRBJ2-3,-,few,CSVGQLLSTDTQYF,TGCAGCGTTGGACAGCTACTGAGTACAGATACGCAGTATTTT
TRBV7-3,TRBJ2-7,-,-,CASSSRQDYEQYF,TGTGCCAGCAGCTCCCGACAGGACTACGAGCAGTACTTC
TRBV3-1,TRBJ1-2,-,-,CASSRTLIRDGYTF,TGTGCCAGCAGCCGGACTCTAATTAGGGATGGCTACACCTTC
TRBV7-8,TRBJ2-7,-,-,CASSLVPESEQYF,TGTGCCAGCAGCTTAGTCCCGGAAAGCGAGCAGTACTTC
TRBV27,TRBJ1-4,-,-,CASRQAGGRDEKLFF,TGTGCCAGCAGGCAAGCAGGAGGGCGGGATGAAAAACTGTTTTTT
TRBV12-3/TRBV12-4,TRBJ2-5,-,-,CASSFLSGIQETQYF,TGTGCCAGCAGTTTTTTATCGGGGATCCAAGAGACCCAGTACTTC
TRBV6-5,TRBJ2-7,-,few,CASSSTGTPSLYEQYF,TGTGCCAGCAGTTCTACCGGGACACCGAGCCTTTACGAGCAGTACTTC
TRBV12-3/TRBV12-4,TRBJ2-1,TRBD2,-,CASLGRLAGSNEQFF,TGTGCCAGCTTAGGAAGACTAGCGGGCAGCAATGAGCAGTTCTTC
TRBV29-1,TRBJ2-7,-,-,CSVVWTSSGPSSYEQYF,TGCAGCGTTGTGTGGACTTCCAGTGGCCCGAGCTCCTACGAGCAGTACTTC